These 15 T cell receptor beta chains originate from one sample sequenced in a study of T cells in localized non-small cell lung cancer. Only in-frame clones appear in the TCRdb table, and some are missing; sequencing was by immunoSEQ multiplex PCR. Of 20,000 to 30,000 clones detected, about 92% appear once; the ten largest clones hold approximately 16%. This specimen consisted of peripheral blood, obtained before any cancer treatment. These receptors originate from a man aged 35-69 years with stage III squamous cell lung carcinoma.

V usage is TRBV9 and J usage is TRBJ2-1; no clear D gene. The CDR3 sequence is 14 residues long. Trimming removed 4 bases at V and 5 bases at J, with 13 bases between. Germline V gene lookup returns CDR1 SGDLS and CDR2 YYNGEE. Here the CDR3 reads CASSLGSTHNEQFF. CDR3 DNA: TGTGCCAGCAGCTTGGGGTCCACCCACAATGAGCAGTTCTTC.

V gene TRBV5-1 combines with J gene TRBJ2-3; 11 bases are shared with TRBD2. Trimming at V came to 2 bases and at J to 5 bases, leaving 4 bases not matched to a gene. Germline CDR1 is SGHRS and CDR2 is YFSETQ. The CDR3 is 15 amino acids. CDR3 sequence: CASSFSGGAGDTQYF. CDR3 nucleotide sequence: TGCGCCAGCAGCTTTAGCGGGGGGGCAGGAGATACGCAGTATTTT. The full variable domain, rest sourced from reference TRBV5-1 and TRBJ2-3, is KAGVTQTPRYLIKTRGQQVTLSCSPISGHRSVSWYQQTPGQGLQFLFEYFSETQRNKGNFPGRFSGRQFSNSRSEMNVSTLELGDSALYLCASSFSGGAGDTQYFGPGTRLTVL.

The chain uses TRBV21-1 and TRBJ2-5; the tabulated D call, TRBD1, remains unverified against the DNA. The J call is uncertain, as TRBJ2-7 better fits the DNA end. TRBV21-1 is reported as a pseudogene. This CDR3 contains 15 residues. The CDR3 nucleotides read TGTGCCAGCAACCCGAAGGGGGATCGACGCTACGAGCAGTACTTC. Residues: CASNPKGDRRYEQYF.

The J gene is TRBJ1-1, the V gene TRBV29-1; 7 bases fit TRBD1. The CDR3 covers 18 residues. Losses at the gene ends were 0 bases for V and 3 bases for J; bases not matched to a gene: 16. The germline V gene encodes CDR1 SQVTM and CDR2 ANQGSEA. The CDR3 loop reads CSVEDAFGTETFDTEAFF. The CDR3 region has the DNA TGCAGCGTTGAAGATGCTTTCGGGACAGAGACTTTTGACACTGAAGCTTTCTTT.

The chain uses TRBV7-2 and TRBJ2-7, with TRBD1 as a possible D gene (5 bases). Trimming left V 4 bases short and J 1 base short, with 14 bases between. The CDR3 is 15 amino acids. Germline CDR1 SGHTA, CDR2 FQGNSA. The CDR3 reads CASSSRQLPSYEQYF. CDR3 nucleotide sequence: TGTGCCAGCAGCTCCAGACAGCTCCCTTCCTACGAGCAGTACTTC.

The chain recombines TRBV5-1 with TRBJ1-1, with D perhaps TRBD1 (6 bases). This CDR3 is built from 15 residues. The germline V gene encodes CDR1 SGHRS and CDR2 YFSETQ. The V and J ends lost 0 bases and 4 bases respectively, with 13 bases between them. CDR3 nucleotides: TGCGCCAGCAGCTTGGGGGCAGGGGTTGGCACTGAAGCTTTCTTT. This encodes CASSLGAGVGTEAFF.

The chain joins TRBV9 to TRBJ1-2; 7 bases are a match to TRBD1. Germline CDR1 SGDLS, CDR2 YYNGEE. V shed 4 bases and J 2 bases; nucleotides not matched to a gene: 14. The CDR3 loop spans 17 amino acids. The CDR3, as DNA: TGTGCCAGCAGCCCCCACCTGATAACGACAGGGAACTATGGCTACACCTTC. Its translation: CASSPHLITTGNYGYTF.

This chain links TRBV7-9 with TRBJ2-7, with 8 nucleotides matching TRBD2. Trimming cost V 5 bases and J 7 bases; bases outside gene matches: 13. From germline, CDR1 is SEHNR and CDR2 FQNEAQ (reference sequence). The CDR3 is made up of 15 amino acids. The CDR3: CASSAPRGGAEEQYF. The CDR3 nucleotides read TGTGCCAGCAGCGCGCCCCGGGGGGGGGCCGAGGAGCAGTACTTC.

J is TRBJ2-3 and V is TRBV28; 13 positions agree with TRBD2. There are 20 residues in the CDR3. Germline loops: CDR1 MDHEN, CDR2 SYDVKM. V trimming: 5 bases; J trimming: 4 bases; junction bases outside the gene matches: 18. CDR3 nucleotide sequence: TGTGCCAGCAGTACCGGACTAGCGGGGGTTCCCCAGGTTGGCTCAGATACGCAGTATTTT. Encoded protein: CASSTGLAGVPQVGSDTQYF.

In its sample, this clone was seen a few times. The genes are TRBV6-5 and TRBJ1-1; maybe TRBD1 (6 bases). The germline CDR1 and CDR2 sequences are MNHEY and SVGAGI. The CDR3 consists of 14 residues. V was trimmed by 4 bases and J by 0 bases, leaving 9 bases between them. This CDR3 reads CASSSGHLNTEAFF. Written as DNA, the CDR3 is TGTGCCAGCAGTTCGGGACACCTGAACACTGAAGCTTTCTTT.

The chain is built from TRBV7-6 and TRBJ1-6; D possibly corresponds to TRBD1 (5 bases). Germline V gives CDR1 SGHVS, CDR2 FNYEAQ. The germline V and J ends were trimmed by 4 bases and 7 bases, with 8 bases remaining between them. The CDR3 sequence is 13 residues long. This CDR3 reads CASSSAGNSPLHF. The CDR3 nucleotides are TGTGCCAGCAGCTCCGCAGGGAATTCACCCCTCCACTTT. Full variable domain (remainder filled in from reference TRBV7-6 and TRBJ1-6): GAGVSQSPRYKVTKRGQDVALRCDPISGHVSLYWYRQALGQGPEFLTYFNYEAQQDKSGLPNDRFSAERPEGSISTLTIQRTEQRDSAMYRCASSSAGNSPLHFGNGTRLTVT.

This sequence joins TRBV19 and TRBJ1-4; D ambiguous. The ends were cut back, 8 bases at V and 3 bases at J, with 16 bases in the middle. CDR1 and CDR2 from the germline V gene are LNHDA and SQIVND (reference sequence). The length of the CDR3 is 15 residues. CDR3 sequence: CASGEWRQANEKLFF. The CDR3 coding sequence is TGTGCCAGTGGTGAGTGGCGGCAAGCTAATGAAAAACTGTTTTTT.

The V call is TRBV7-2, the J call TRBJ2-5; D gene uncertain. The V and J ends lost 5 bases and 1 base respectively, with 8 bases between them. There are 13 residues in the CDR3. Germline-derived CDR1 and CDR2 are SGHTA and FQGNSA. For the CDR3, the DNA is TGTGCCAGCAGCACCGGAGCCCAAGAGACCCAGTACTTC. It specifies CASSTGAQETQYF.

The rearrangement links TRBV2 to TRBJ2-1; 7 bases match TRBD2. J was trimmed by 7 bases and V by 8 bases; bases with no gene match: 14. The CDR3 extends over 15 amino acids. Germline V gives CDR1 SNHLY, CDR2 FYNNEI. In nucleotides, the CDR3 is TGTGCCAGCTCAAAACGGGCTAGCGGAGGGAATGAGCAGTTCTTC. This codes for CASSKRASGGNEQFF.

The gene calls are TRBV7-2 and TRBJ2-2, with a weak D call TRBD2 (6 bases). Trimming shortened V by 5 bases and J by 5 bases, and 9 bases separated the two germline ends. Germline lookup yields CDR1 SGHTA and CDR2 FQGNSA. The CDR3 runs to 13 residues. CDR3 DNA: TGTGCCAGCAGCCGCCGGGGGACCGGGGAGCTGTTTTTT. This translates into CASSRRGTGELFF. The variable domain in full, completed from reference TRBV7-2 and TRBJ2-2, reads GAGVSQSPSNKVTEKGKDVELRCDPISGHTALYWYRQSLGQGLEFLIYFQGNSAPDKSGLPSDRFSAERTGGSVSTLTIQRTQQEDSAVYLCASSRRGTGELFFGEGSRLTVL.